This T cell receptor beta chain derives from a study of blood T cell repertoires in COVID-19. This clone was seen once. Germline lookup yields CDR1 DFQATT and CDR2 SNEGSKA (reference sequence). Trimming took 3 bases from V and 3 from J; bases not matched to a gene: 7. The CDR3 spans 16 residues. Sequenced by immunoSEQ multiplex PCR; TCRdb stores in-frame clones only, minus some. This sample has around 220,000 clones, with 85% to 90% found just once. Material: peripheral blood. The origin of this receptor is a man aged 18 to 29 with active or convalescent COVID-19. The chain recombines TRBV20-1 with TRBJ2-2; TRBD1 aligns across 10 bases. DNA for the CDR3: TGCAGTGCTAGTCGCACCGGGACAGGGGACACCGGGGAGCTGTTTTTT. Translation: CSASRTGTGDTGELFF.